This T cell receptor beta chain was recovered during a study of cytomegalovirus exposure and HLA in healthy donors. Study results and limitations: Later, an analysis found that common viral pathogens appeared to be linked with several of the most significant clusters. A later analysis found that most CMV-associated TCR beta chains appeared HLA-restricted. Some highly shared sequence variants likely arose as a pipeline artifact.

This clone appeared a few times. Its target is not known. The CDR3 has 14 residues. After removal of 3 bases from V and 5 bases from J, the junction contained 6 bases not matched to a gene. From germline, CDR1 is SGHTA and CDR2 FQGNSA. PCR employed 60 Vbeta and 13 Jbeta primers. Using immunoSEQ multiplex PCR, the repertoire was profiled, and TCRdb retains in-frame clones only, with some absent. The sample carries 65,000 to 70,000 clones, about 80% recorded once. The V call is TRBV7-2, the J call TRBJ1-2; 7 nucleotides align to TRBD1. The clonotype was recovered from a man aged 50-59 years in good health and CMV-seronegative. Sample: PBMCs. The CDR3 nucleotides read TGTGCCAGCAGCTTGGGACAGACTCCGTATGGCTACACCTTC. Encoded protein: CASSLGQTPYGYTF.